This is a list of T cell receptor beta chains from one sample in a study of CD8 T cells in ankylosing spondylitis. TCRdb used MiXCR to reprocess the 5' RACE reads, holding one entry per CDR3 protein. The sample contains 240,000 or so distinct CDR3 sequences, around 7.8% of which appear only once. Material for sequencing was blood, either unsorted or a sorted T cell fraction (not recorded which). These receptors originate from a male donor with ankylosing spondylitis or in good health (not recorded which). Each CDR3 is given with its conserved first and last residue. The D gene is left open where the match is weak. Rows give clone size only sometimes, using once, few, many, or a class for an expanded clone.

TRBV20-1	TRBJ1-1	NA	TRBD1	CSATPRDRLAEAFF	TGCAGTGCTACGCCGCGGGACAGGCTTGCTGAAGCTTTCTTT
TRBV11-2	TRBJ2-4	few	NA	CASSLEPLAKNIQYF	TGTGCCAGCAGCTTAGAACCCCTAGCCAAAAACATTCAGTACTTC
TRBV20-1	TRBJ2-7	many	NA	CSARDHSASSYEQYF	TGCAGTGCTAGAGATCATAGCGCGAGCTCCTACGAGCAGTACTTC
TRBV7-9	TRBJ2-3	many	NA	CASSLSLDTQYF	TGTGCCAGCAGTCTTTCATTGGATACGCAGTATTTT
TRBV9	TRBJ1-2	many	NA	CASSLTFNRAGYTF	TGTGCCAGCAGCTTAACTTTTAACAGGGCTGGCTACACCTTC
TRBV30	TRBJ1-2	NA	TRBD1	CAWGRQGAYGYTF	TGTGCCTGGGGTCGACAGGGGGCGTATGGCTACACCTTC
TRBV20-1	TRBJ2-1	many	NA	CSARSGVGYNEQFF	TGCAGTGCTAGGTCAGGGGTCGGGTACAATGAGCAGTTCTTC
TRBV7-2	TRBJ2-2	few	NA	CASSRAGTNTGELFF	TGTGCCAGCAGCCGTGCCGGGACTAACACCGGGGAGCTGTTTTTT
TRBV7-8	TRBJ2-5	many	TRBD2	CASRKAGGQETQYF	TGTGCCAGCCGGAAAGCGGGGGGTCAAGAGACCCAGTACTTC
TRBV5-1	TRBJ2-3	many	TRBD1	CASSRQGSDTQYF	TGCGCCAGCAGCCGACAGGGTTCGGATACGCAGTATTTT
TRBV20-1	TRBJ2-1	many	NA	CSARAVRDSYNEQFF	TGCAGTGCTAGGGCGGTGCGGGACAGCTACAATGAGCAGTTCTTC
TRBV5-1	TRBJ2-7	many	NA	CASSLQGSAYEQYF	TGCGCCAGCAGCTTGCAGGGGAGCGCCTACGAGCAGTACTTC
TRBV10-3	TRBJ1-2	NA	NA	CAISEDRLYGYTF	TGTGCCATCAGTGAGGACAGACTCTATGGCTACACCTTC
TRBV5-5	TRBJ1-2	many	NA	CASSQGPAWLPGYTF	TGTGCCAGCAGCCAAGGACCGGCTTGGTTACCTGGCTACACCTTC
TRBV5-5	TRBJ1-2	many	TRBD1	CASSESQGARHYGYTF	TGTGCCAGCAGCGAATCCCAGGGGGCGAGGCACTATGGCTACACCTTC
TRBV12-3/TRBV12-4	TRBJ2-3	many	NA	CASRTGLSTDTQYF	TGTGCCAGCAGGACAGGACTTAGCACAGATACGCAGTATTTT
TRBV3-1	TRBJ2-3	many	NA	CASSQERYITDTQYF	TGTGCCAGCAGCCAAGAGCGGTACATCACAGATACGCAGTATTTT
TRBV12-3/TRBV12-4	TRBJ1-1	NA	TRBD1	CASSKDRALSTEAFF	TGTGCCAGCAGTAAGGACAGGGCCCTGAGCACTGAAGCTTTCTTT
TRBV29-1	TRBJ1-1	many	TRBD1	CSVVPDRGTEAFF	TGCAGCGTTGTCCCGGACAGGGGAACTGAAGCTTTCTTT
TRBV7-2	TRBJ2-7	NA	NA	CASSLGAGLTYEQYF	TGTGCCAGCAGCTTAGGGGCAGGGCTAACCTACGAGCAGTACTTC